This is a list of T cell receptor beta chains from one sample in a study of blood T cell repertoires in COVID-19. The repertoire was sequenced with immunoSEQ multiplex PCR; TCRdb's copy has only in-frame clones and lacks some. The sample holds about 120,000 clones, around nine tenths seen once. The sample taken for sequencing was peripheral blood. These receptors were taken from a human donor in a cohort sampled during active COVID-19. Both conserved end residues are part of each CDR3. The D gene is left open where the match is weak. The size entry is marked missing in some rows and otherwise reads once, few, many or a size class.

d_call j_call v_call cdr3_length clone_size cdr3_nt cdr3_aa
TRBD2 TRBJ2-3 TRBV5-1 16 - TGCGCCAGCAGCCAAGGGACTAGCGGCTACACAGATACGCAGTATTTT CASSQGTSGYTDTQYF
- TRBJ2-2 TRBV30 14 - TGTGCCTGGAGTCCGGGACACGTCACCGGGGAGCTGTTTTTT CAWSPGHVTGELFF
TRBD2 TRBJ2-7 TRBV10-2 15 - TGCGCCACCTCGGCGGGGGGGCGCGGCTCCTACGAGCAGTACTTC CATSAGGRGSYEQYF
- TRBJ1-4 TRBV11-2 14 - TGTGCCAGCAGCTTAGGGGCTACTAATGAAAAACTGTTTTTT CASSLGATNEKLFF
- TRBJ2-5 TRBV28 12 - TGTGCCAGCAGTTTCGGGGGAGAGACCCAGTACTTC CASSFGGETQYF
- TRBJ2-5 TRBV28 19 - TGTGCCAGCAGTCCACAATACGTAATAACAGGGTCGGGGGGAGAGACCCAGTACTTC CASSPQYVITGSGGETQYF
TRBD1 TRBJ2-3 TRBV23-1 16 - TGCGCCAGCAGTCATCTCCGGGACAGGAGCACAGATACGCAGTATTTT CASSHLRDRSTDTQYF
TRBD1 TRBJ2-7 TRBV5-1 13 - TGCGCCAGCAGCCCGAAAGGGACAGTGTGGCAGTACTTC CASSPKGTVWQYF
TRBD1 TRBJ1-1 TRBV6-6 13 - TGTGCCAGCTCGACAGGGATTCGCACTGAAGCTTTCTTT CASSTGIRTEAFF
TRBD2 TRBJ2-3 TRBV7-9 19 few TGTGCCAGCAGCGCCCCCCCGAGTAGCGGGAGCCTCTTATCAGATACGCAGTATTTT CASSAPPSSGSLLSDTQYF
- TRBJ1-1 TRBV6-5 15 once TGTGCCAGCGGGAAGGGTAGGGGCACGAACACTGAAGCTTTCTTT CASGKGRGTNTEAFF
TRBD2 TRBJ2-2 TRBV19 15 - TGTGCCAGTAGTCCGGGACTAGCGTCCACCGGGGAGCTGTTTTTT CASSPGLASTGELFF
- TRBJ1-1 TRBV7-9 14 - TGTGCCAGCAGCTCCCGCAGGGCTGGAACTGAAGCTTTCTTT CASSSRRAGTEAFF
TRBD2 TRBJ2-7 TRBV3-1/TRBV3-2 17 few TGTGCCAGCAGCCCTAGACTAGCGGGGGCAAGCTCCTACGAGCAGTACTTC CASSPRLAGASSYEQYF
TRBD2 TRBJ2-1 TRBV10-3 21 few TGTGCCATCAGATTGACAGGGGACGAGGGGACTAGCGGGTTCTCCTACAATGAGCAGTTCTTC CAIRLTGDEGTSGFSYNEQFF
- TRBJ2-1 TRBV3-1/TRBV3-2 16 - TGTGCCAGCAGCCAGTCGGGGGGCGACTCCTACAATGAGCAGTTCTTC CASSQSGGDSYNEQFF
TRBD1 TRBJ2-1 TRBV6-1 16 - TGTGCCAGCAGTGAAGCGCGGGGACAGGGATACAATGAGCAGTTCTTC CASSEARGQGYNEQFF
- TRBJ1-2 TRBV6-6 15 - TGTGCCAGCAGTTACTCGGGCCCAGGGGAAGATGGCTACACCTTC CASSYSGPGEDGYTF
- TRBJ1-5 TRBV5-6 15 - TGTGCCAGCAGCTTGACAGGCAACGCAAATCAGCCCCAGCATTTT CASSLTGNANQPQHF
TRBD2 TRBJ2-4 TRBV5-6 16 - TGTGCCAGCAGCCGGGGACTAGCGGTAGCCAAAAACATTCAGTACTTC CASSRGLAVAKNIQYF
TRBD1 TRBJ2-1 TRBV9 18 - TGTGCCAGCAGCGGACGATTTAACAGGGGGGCTCAAGTCAATGAGCAGTTCTTC CASSGRFNRGAQVNEQFF
TRBD1 TRBJ2-7 TRBV30 14 - TGTGCCTGGAGTCCGGGACAGGGGGCCTACGAGCAGTACTTC CAWSPGQGAYEQYF
TRBD1 TRBJ1-5 TRBV28 15 - TGTGCCAGCAGCTTAGAAACAGGGGGCCGGCAGCCCCAGCATTTT CASSLETGGRQPQHF
- TRBJ2-3 TRBV3-1/TRBV3-2 15 - TGTGCCAGCAGCCATAGCGGAACTAGCACAGATACGCAGTATTTT CASSHSGTSTDTQYF
- TRBJ1-5 TRBV7-8 16 - TGTGCCAGCAGCTTAGCGGGGGGGGGAAGCAATCAGCCCCAGCATTTT CASSLAGGGSNQPQHF
TRBD2 TRBJ2-1 TRBV4-1 17 - TGCGCCAGCAGCCCAGGCGGGACTAGCGGGGCTTACAATGAGCAGTTCTTC CASSPGGTSGAYNEQFF
- TRBJ2-5 TRBV2 14 - TGTGCCAGCAGCGAGCGCGGGGTCGGAGAGACCCAGTACTTC CASSERGVGETQYF
- TRBJ1-5 TRBV2 13 - TGTGCCAGCAGCAGGCAGGGCGCGCAGCCCCAGCATTTT CASSRQGAQPQHF
TRBD1 TRBJ1-1 TRBV2 14 once TGTGCCAGCAGTGGACAGGGACAGAACACTGAAGCTTTCTTT CASSGQGQNTEAFF
TRBD1 TRBJ1-6 TRBV7-9 15 - TGTGCCAGCAGCTTACGGGACAGCCCGAATTCACCCCTCCACTTT CASSLRDSPNSPLHF
- TRBJ2-7 TRBV19 14 - TGTGCCAGTTCCGTAATGCGGGACGCCCTCGAGCAGTACTTC CASSVMRDALEQYF